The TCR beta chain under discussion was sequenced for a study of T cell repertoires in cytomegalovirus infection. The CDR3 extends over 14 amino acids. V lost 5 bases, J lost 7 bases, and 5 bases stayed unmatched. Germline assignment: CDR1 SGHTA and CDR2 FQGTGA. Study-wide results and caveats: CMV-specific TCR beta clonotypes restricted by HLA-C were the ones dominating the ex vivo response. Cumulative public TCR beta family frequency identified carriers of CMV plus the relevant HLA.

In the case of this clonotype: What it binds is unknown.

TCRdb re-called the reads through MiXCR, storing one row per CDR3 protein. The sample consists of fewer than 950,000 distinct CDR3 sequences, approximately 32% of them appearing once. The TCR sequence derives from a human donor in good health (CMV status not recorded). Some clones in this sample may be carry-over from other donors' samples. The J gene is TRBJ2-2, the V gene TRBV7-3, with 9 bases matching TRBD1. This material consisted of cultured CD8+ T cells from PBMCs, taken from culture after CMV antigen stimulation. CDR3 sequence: CASSRGQGSGELFF. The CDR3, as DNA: TGTGCCAGCAGCCGCGGACAGGGGAGCGGGGAGCTGTTTTTT.